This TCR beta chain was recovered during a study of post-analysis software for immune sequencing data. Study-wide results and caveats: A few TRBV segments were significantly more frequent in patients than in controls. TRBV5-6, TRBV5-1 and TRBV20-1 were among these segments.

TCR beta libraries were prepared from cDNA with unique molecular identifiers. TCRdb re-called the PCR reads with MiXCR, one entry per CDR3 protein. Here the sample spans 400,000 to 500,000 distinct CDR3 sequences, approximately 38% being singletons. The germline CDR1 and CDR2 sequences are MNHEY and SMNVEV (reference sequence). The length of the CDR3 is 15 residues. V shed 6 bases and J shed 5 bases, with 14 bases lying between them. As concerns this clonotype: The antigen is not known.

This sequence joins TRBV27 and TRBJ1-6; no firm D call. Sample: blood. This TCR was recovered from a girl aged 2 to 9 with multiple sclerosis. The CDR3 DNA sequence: TGTGCCAGCAGCCTAAACGGGCTTGATAATTCACCCCTCCACTTT. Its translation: CASSLNGLDNSPLHF.